A single sample is the source of the 32 T cell receptor beta chains below, sequenced in a study of OX40 agonist ivuxolimab in advanced cancers. This table comes from immunoSEQ multiplex PCR, and its TCRdb copy is limited to in-frame clones, with some not included. The repertoire has about 68,000 clones, roughly 80% of them found once; the top ten carry approximately 10%. The sequences come from CD4+ or CD8+ T cells sorted from blood, collected in a trial of the OX40 agonist ivuxolimab. These receptors were taken from an adult with an advanced solid tumor such as melanoma, head and neck, liver or kidney cancer.

The V gene is TRBV15, the J gene TRBJ2-7; 7 nucleotides align to TRBD1. CDR3 length: 16 residues. After removal of 1 base from V and 2 bases from J, the junction contained 8 bases not matched to a gene. Germline CDR1 LNHNV, CDR2 YYDKDF (reference sequence). The CDR3 is CATSRVTGTVPYEQYF. The DNA of the CDR3 is TGTGCCACCAGCAGAGTTACAGGGACAGTCCCCTACGAGCAGTACTTC.

The genes are TRBV7-9 and TRBJ2-3; D is unresolved. This CDR3 has 15 amino acids. V dropped 4 bases and J dropped 1 base, with 12 bases sitting between them. The germline V gene encodes CDR1 SEHNR and CDR2 FQNEAQ (reference sequence). In DNA form, the CDR3 reads TGTGCCAGCAGCTCAGGCGGAGTTCGCACAGATACGCAGTATTTT. It translates to CASSSGGVRTDTQYF.

This clone has only a few counts. The gene calls are TRBV28 and TRBJ1-2; no reliable D call. The CDR3 has 16 amino acids. V was shortened by 8 bases and J by 1 base, with 20 bases between the two germline ends. The germline CDR1 and CDR2 sequences are MDHEN and SYDVKM. CDR3 in DNA: TGTGCCAGCGTACCGGGCCCCTGGGAATTTAACTATGGCTACACCTTC. It translates to CASVPGPWEFNYGYTF.

The genes are TRBV19 and TRBJ1-1; the D is unclear. Germline lookup yields CDR1 LNHDA and CDR2 SQIVND (reference sequence). Trimming stripped 0 bases from V and 0 bases from J, with 5 bases between. The CDR3 totals 14 residues. This CDR3 is CASSIDQVNTEAFF. The CDR3 region has the DNA TGTGCCAGTAGTATAGATCAGGTGAACACTGAAGCTTTCTTT. Complete variable domain (other parts from reference TRBV19 and TRBJ1-1): DGGITQSPKYLFRKEGQNVTLSCEQNLNHDAMYWYRQDPGQGLRLIYYSQIVNDFQKGDIAEGYSVSREKKESFPLTVTSAQKNPTAFYLCASSIDQVNTEAFFGQGTRLTVV.

The V and J genes are TRBV7-2 and TRBJ1-2, with D maybe TRBD1 (5 bases). V lost 5 bases and J 4 bases, leaving 11 bases between the germline ends. Germline CDR1 and CDR2: SGHTA and FQGNSA. CDR3 length: 13 amino acids. The DNA of the CDR3 is TGTGCCAGCAGCCCTTGGGACGTCTATGGCTACACCTTC. It specifies CASSPWDVYGYTF.

The rearrangement links TRBV2 to TRBJ2-5; D is undetermined. V shed 6 bases and J shed 2 bases, with 4 bases lying between them. The CDR3 covers 11 residues. Germline values: CDR1 SNHLY, CDR2 FYNNEI. The CDR3 region has the DNA TGTGCCAGCAGAAAACAAGAGACCCAGTACTTC. Translation: CASRKQETQYF.

This sequence joins TRBV6-1 and TRBJ2-3; possibly TRBD1 for D (5 bases). Germline V gene lookup returns CDR1 MNHNS and CDR2 SASEGT. The CDR3 runs 17 residues. Trimming took 2 bases from V and 2 from J, leaving 17 bases between them. CDR3 amino acids: CASSEPGRAKNTDTQYF. The CDR3 DNA reads as TGTGCCAGCAGTGAACCGGGCAGGGCAAAGAACACAGATACGCAGTATTTT.

The genes are TRBV28 and TRBJ2-7, with a weak D call TRBD1 (6 bases). V lost 3 bases and J lost 0, with 15 bases in between. The CDR3 runs 16 residues. Germline CDR1 is MDHEN and CDR2 is SYDVKM. In DNA form, the CDR3 reads TGTGCCAGCAGTTTTCCAATACGGACAGCCTCCTACGAGCAGTACTTC. Its protein is CASSFPIRTASYEQYF.

This clone came up once. The chain links TRBV4-1 to TRBJ2-1; D may be TRBD1 (5 bases). The CDR3 covers 16 residues. Germline lookup yields CDR1 MGHRA and CDR2 YSYEKL. The V gene lost 0 bases and the J gene lost 3 bases, with 12 bases spanning the gap. The CDR3 DNA reads as TGCGCCAGCAGCCAAGAACCAGGGCCGGTCTACAATGAGCAGTTCTTC. Protein: CASSQEPGPVYNEQFF.

This clone was detected once. The rearrangement uses TRBV29-1 and TRBJ1-5, with D maybe TRBD1 (5 bases). This CDR3 comprises 14 residues. Germline assignment: CDR1 SQVTM and CDR2 ANQGSEA. V was clipped by 6 bases and J by 11 bases, with 23 bases between them. CDR3 residues: CSVQPEAGRGAQHF. The CDR3 DNA is TGCAGCGTCCAACCGGAGGCAGGGCGAGGCGCCCAGCATTTT. The whole variable domain, remainder taken from reference TRBV29-1 and TRBJ1-5, is SAVISQKPSRDICQRGTSLTIQCQVDSQVTMMFWYRQQPGQSLTLIATANQGSEATYESGFVIDKFPISRPNLTFSTLTVSNMSPEDSSIYLCSVQPEAGRGAQHFGDGTRLSIL.

The sample holds one count of this clone. The chain links TRBV5-1 to TRBJ2-3, with TRBD1 matching 9 bases. The CDR3 totals 14 residues. The junction had 6 bases not matched to a gene; V was cut back by 4 bases and J by 6 bases. CDR1 is SGHRS, CDR2 YFSETQ, per germline. Here the CDR3 DNA reads TGCGCCAGCAGCCGGGACAGGGTTGCGGATACGCAGTATTTT. Translating it yields CASSRDRVADTQYF.

This rearrangement joins TRBV28 to TRBJ2-7, with 9 nucleotides matching TRBD1. The CDR3 totals 15 residues. With V trimmed by 6 bases and J by 3 bases, 9 bases remained unmatched. Per the germline V gene, CDR1 is MDHEN and CDR2 is SYDVKM. CDR3 DNA: TGTGCCAGCAGGGCGGGGACAGGGCTTGGCTACGAGCAGTACTTC. Translation gives CASRAGTGLGYEQYF.

This clone has more than one count but fewer than ten. The V call is TRBV27, the J call TRBJ1-6, with D unresolved. Germline-derived CDR1 and CDR2 are MNHEY and SMNVEV (reference sequence). The CDR3 runs 14 residues. V was trimmed by 7 bases and J by 9 bases, leaving 16 bases between them. The CDR3 DNA sequence: TGTGCCAGCAAAGGTGGCAGGTTCAGTTCACCCCTCCACTTT. Protein: CASKGGRFSSPLHF.

CDR3 protein: CASSAPNTGSTDTQYF. The CDR3 DNA is TGTGCCAGCAGTGCCCCCAACACCGGGAGCACAGATACGCAGTATTTT. The chain links TRBV27 to TRBJ2-3; no definite D call. The CDR3 covers 16 residues. CDR1 and CDR2 from the germline V gene are MNHEY and SMNVEV (reference sequence). The germline V and J ends were trimmed by 5 bases and 0 bases, with 15 bases remaining between them.

The V gene is TRBV5-1, the J gene TRBJ2-1; 9 positions agree with TRBD1. Germline V gene lookup returns CDR1 SGHRS and CDR2 YFSETQ. J lost 4 bases, V lost 5 bases, and 7 bases had no gene match. This CDR3 comprises 15 residues. The chain's CDR3 is CASRRTGVAYNEQFF. CDR3 nucleotide sequence: TGCGCCAGCAGGCGGACAGGGGTCGCATACAATGAGCAGTTCTTC.

The rearrangement uses TRBV5-1 and TRBJ2-1, with D tentatively TRBD1 or TRBD2 (5 bases each). This CDR3 has 15 residues. Trimming removed 0 bases from V and 7 bases from J, with 14 bases in between. Germline V gene lookup returns CDR1 SGHRS and CDR2 YFSETQ. The CDR3 DNA follows: TGCGCCAGCAGCTTGGTGGCTCTGGGGGAAAATGAGCAGTTCTTC. Translated, it gives CASSLVALGENEQFF.

This chain joins TRBV7-2 and TRBJ2-2; D unresolved. Trimming removed 3 bases from V and 6 bases from J, with 11 bases in between. Per the germline V gene, CDR1 is SGHTA and CDR2 is FQGNSA. This CDR3 has 14 residues. CDR3 loop: CASSLSTVAGELFF. The CDR3, as DNA: TGTGCCAGCAGCTTGAGCACAGTGGCCGGGGAGCTGTTTTTT. The whole variable domain, remainder taken from reference TRBV7-2 and TRBJ2-2, is GAGVSQSPSNKVTEKGKDVELRCDPISGHTALYWYRQSLGQGLEFLIYFQGNSAPDKSGLPSDRFSAERTGGSVSTLTIQRTQQEDSAVYLCASSLSTVAGELFFGEGSRLTVL.

This clone has just one count. V and J are TRBV2 and TRBJ2-1, with D uncertain. With 5 bases removed from V and 8 bases from J, the gap between germline ends came to 7 bases. Per the germline V gene, CDR1 is SNHLY and CDR2 is FYNNEI. This CDR3 region has 11 residues. CDR3 residues: CASSKVDEQFF. CDR3 coding DNA: TGTGCCAGCAGTAAAGTCGATGAGCAGTTCTTC.

This chain joins TRBV4-1 and TRBJ2-7; the match to TRBD2 covers 14 bases. The CDR3 length is 16 residues. The V gene end was trimmed by 0 bases and the J gene end by 5 bases; junction bases not matched to a gene: 3. Germline V gene sequence: CDR1 MGHRA, CDR2 YSYEKL. Here the CDR3 DNA reads TGCGCCAGCAGCCAAGATATGGGACTAGCGGGAGACGAGCAGTACTTC. As protein: CASSQDMGLAGDEQYF.

The rearrangement joins TRBV30 to TRBJ2-7; 10 bases fit TRBD1. The CDR3 is 12 residues long. Germline V gene sequence: CDR1 GTSNPN, CDR2 SVGIG (reference sequence). After removal of 5 bases from V and 3 bases from J, the junction contained 1 base not matched to a gene. In nucleotides, the CDR3 is TGTGCCTGGGGGACAGGGGTCTACGAGCAGTACTTC. Residues: CAWGTGVYEQYF.

The V gene is TRBV2, the J gene TRBJ2-1; 12 bases align to TRBD2. The germline V gene encodes CDR1 SNHLY and CDR2 FYNNEI. V was clipped by 2 bases and J by 2 bases; unmatched bases: 4. This CDR3 spans 17 amino acids. The CDR3 here is CASSERLAGGTYNEQFF. The CDR3 coding sequence is TGTGCCAGCAGTGAACGTCTAGCGGGAGGGACCTACAATGAGCAGTTCTTC.

This clone came up once. The J gene is TRBJ1-2, the V gene TRBV19; D is undetermined. Germline CDR1 LNHDA, CDR2 SQIVND (reference sequence). The germline V and J ends were trimmed by 4 bases and 4 bases, with 13 bases remaining between them. The length of the CDR3 is 14 residues. The CDR3 spells CASSTGPGGYGYTF. The CDR3 DNA sequence: TGTGCCAGTAGTACCGGGCCAGGAGGCTATGGCTACACCTTC.

CDR3 sequence: CASSLVQGEPSYEQYF. The CDR3, as DNA: TGTGCCAGCAGCTTAGTCCAGGGGGAACCGTCCTACGAGCAGTACTTC. V and J are TRBV11-3 and TRBJ2-7, with 7 bases fitting TRBD1. The CDR3 is made up of 16 amino acids. Per the germline V gene, CDR1 is SGHNT and CDR2 is YENEEA. V gave up 1 base and J gave up 1 base; unmatched junction bases: 7.

CDR3 DNA sequence: TGTGCCAGCAGCTCGCGAATCAGTGGGGGTGATTCACCCCTCCACTTT. Its translation is CASSSRISGGDSPLHF. The chain employs TRBV4-2 and TRBJ1-6, with TRBD1 as a possible D gene (5 bases). Germline values: CDR1 LGHNA, CDR2 YNFKEQ. Trimming removed 5 bases from V and 8 bases from J, with 19 bases in between. The CDR3 is 16 residues long.

The chain couples TRBV30 to TRBJ1-2; TRBD1 is a possible D gene (6 bases). In germline, CDR1 is GTSNPN, CDR2 SVGIG (reference sequence). The CDR3 runs 14 residues. Trimming removed 3 bases from V and 1 base from J, with 12 bases in between. The CDR3 nucleotides are TGTGCCTGGAGAGGGGGGGCGTTTAACTATGGCTACACCTTC. As protein: CAWRGGAFNYGYTF. The entire variable domain, with the rest obtained from reference TRBV30 and TRBJ1-2, is as follows: SQTIHQWPATLVQPVGSPLSLECTVEGTSNPNLYWYRQAAGRGLQLLFYSVGIGQISSEVPQNLSASRPQDRQFILSSKKLLLSDSGFYLCAWRGGAFNYGYTFGSGTRLTVV.

This clone was seen a few times. V usage is TRBV7-3 and J usage is TRBJ2-6, with D possibly matching TRBD1 (5 bases). Trimming shortened V by 2 bases and J by 2 bases, and 7 bases separated the two germline ends. Germline V CDR1 and CDR2: SGHTA, FQGTGA. This CDR3 has 15 residues. The chain's CDR3 is CASSLGAAGANVLTF. In DNA, the CDR3 is TGTGCCAGCAGCTTAGGGGCTGCTGGGGCCAACGTCCTGACTTTC.

The chain joins TRBV9 to TRBJ2-1; the match to TRBD2 covers 8 bases. Per the germline V gene, CDR1 is SGDLS and CDR2 is YYNGEE. The junction had 6 bases not matched to a gene; V was cut back by 4 bases and J by 9 bases. This CDR3 spans 13 amino acids. The CDR3 DNA sequence: TGTGCCAGCAGCTCTAGACTAGCGAGTGAGCAGTTCTTC. This codes for CASSSRLASEQFF. Full variable domain (remainder filled in from reference TRBV9 and TRBJ2-1): DSGVTQTPKHLITATGQRVTLRCSPRSGDLSVYWYQQSLDQGLQFLIQYYNGEERAKGNILERFSAQQFPDLHSELNLSSLELGDSALYFCASSSRLASEQFFGPGTRLTVL.

Note on this clone: It is likely a read error, because the conserved phenylalanine at the end of the CDR3 is missing. The CDR3 is CSVLTDTNQPQHL. In DNA, the CDR3 is TGCAGCGTTCTGACAGATACCAATCAGCCCCAGCATCTT. This chain joins TRBV29-1 and TRBJ1-5; tentatively, D is TRBD1 (5 bases). CDR3 length: 13 amino acids. The V and J ends lost 5 bases and 3 bases respectively, with 11 bases between them. Germline values: CDR1 SQVTM, CDR2 ANQGSEA.

The chain joins TRBV11-2 to TRBJ1-6; 9 bases are a match to TRBD1. The germline V gene has CDR1 SGHAT and CDR2 FQNNGV. The CDR3 totals 14 residues. Trimming cost V 5 bases and J 9 bases; bases outside gene matches: 5. The CDR3 DNA follows: TGTGCCAGCAGCACGACAGGGGGGAGTTCACCCCTCCACTTT. Amino acids: CASSTTGGSSPLHF.

The sample holds one count of this clone. CDR3 in DNA: TGCGCCAGCAGCCCAGGACAGGGAATGGGTTCACCCCTCCACTTT. Amino acid sequence: CASSPGQGMGSPLHF. This chain joins TRBV5-1 and TRBJ1-6, with 8 positions matching TRBD1. The V segment lost 4 bases and the J segment 9 bases; nucleotides outside the gene matches: 9. The CDR3 has 15 amino acids. CDR1 SGHRS and CDR2 YFSETQ come from the germline V gene. Drawing the rest from reference TRBV5-1 and TRBJ1-6, the complete variable domain is KAGVTQTPRYLIKTRGQQVTLSCSPISGHRSVSWYQQTPGQGLQFLFEYFSETQRNKGNFPGRFSGRQFSNSRSEMNVSTLELGDSALYLCASSPGQGMGSPLHFGNGTRLTVT.

The CDR3, as DNA: TGTGCCAGCAGTTATACCCCGGGGGGGGATGAAAAACTGTTTTTT. Translated, it gives CASSYTPGGDEKLFF. The gene calls are TRBV6-5 and TRBJ1-4; D might be TRBD1 (5 bases). This CDR3 comprises 15 residues. CDR1 and CDR2 from the germline V gene are MNHEY and SVGAGI. V was shortened by 3 bases and J by 6 bases, with 14 bases between the two germline ends.

The rearrangement joins TRBV5-1 to TRBJ1-4, with unresolved D. V lost 4 bases to trimming and J lost 2 bases, with 6 bases between them. The CDR3 runs 13 residues. The germline CDR1 and CDR2 sequences are SGHRS and YFSETQ. The CDR3, as DNA: TGCGCCAGCAGCCCGGGGACTAATGAAAAACTGTTTTTT. Amino acid sequence: CASSPGTNEKLFF.